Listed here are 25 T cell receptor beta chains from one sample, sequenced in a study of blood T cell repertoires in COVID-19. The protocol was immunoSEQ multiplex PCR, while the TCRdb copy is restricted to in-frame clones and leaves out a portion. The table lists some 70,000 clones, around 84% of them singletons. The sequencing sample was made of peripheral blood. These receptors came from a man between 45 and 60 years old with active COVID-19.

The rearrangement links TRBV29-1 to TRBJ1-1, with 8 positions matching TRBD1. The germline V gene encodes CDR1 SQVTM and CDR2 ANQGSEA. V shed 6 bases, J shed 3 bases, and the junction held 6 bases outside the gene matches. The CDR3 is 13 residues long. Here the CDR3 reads CSVRTGTDTEAFF. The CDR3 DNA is TGCAGCGTCAGGACAGGGACCGACACTGAAGCTTTCTTT.

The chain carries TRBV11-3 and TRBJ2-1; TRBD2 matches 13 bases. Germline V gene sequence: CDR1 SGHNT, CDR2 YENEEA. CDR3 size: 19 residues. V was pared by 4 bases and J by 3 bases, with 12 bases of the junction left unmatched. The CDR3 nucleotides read TGTGCCAGCAGCTCCCCCGGACTAGCGGGAGTTCTCAACTACAATGAGCAGTTCTTC. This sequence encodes CASSSPGLAGVLNYNEQFF. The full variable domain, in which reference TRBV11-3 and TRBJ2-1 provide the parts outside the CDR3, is EAGVVQSPRYKIIEKKQPVAFWCNPISGHNTLYWYLQNLGQGPELLIRYENEEAVDDSQLPKDRFSAERLKGVDSTLKIQPAELGDSAVYLCASSSPGLAGVLNYNEQFFGPGTRLTVL.

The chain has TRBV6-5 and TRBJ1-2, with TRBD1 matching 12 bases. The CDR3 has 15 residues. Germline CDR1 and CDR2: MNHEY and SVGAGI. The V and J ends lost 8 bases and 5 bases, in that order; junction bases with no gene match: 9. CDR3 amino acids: CASARDRGLGYGYTF. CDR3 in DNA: TGTGCCAGCGCGAGGGACAGGGGGCTTGGATATGGCTACACCTTC.

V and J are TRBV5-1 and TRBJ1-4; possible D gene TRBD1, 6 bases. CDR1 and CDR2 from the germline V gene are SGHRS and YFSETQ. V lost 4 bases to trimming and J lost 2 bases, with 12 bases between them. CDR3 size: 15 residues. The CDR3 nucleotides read TGCGCCAGCAGCATGGAGGGGGTGACTAATGAAAAACTGTTTTTT. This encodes CASSMEGVTNEKLFF.

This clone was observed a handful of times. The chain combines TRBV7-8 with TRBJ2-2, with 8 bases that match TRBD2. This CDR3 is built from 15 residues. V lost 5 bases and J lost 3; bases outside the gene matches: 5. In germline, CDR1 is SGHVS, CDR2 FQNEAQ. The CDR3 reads CASSVAGGDTGELFF. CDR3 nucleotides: TGTGCCAGCAGCGTCGCGGGGGGAGACACCGGGGAGCTGTTTTTT.

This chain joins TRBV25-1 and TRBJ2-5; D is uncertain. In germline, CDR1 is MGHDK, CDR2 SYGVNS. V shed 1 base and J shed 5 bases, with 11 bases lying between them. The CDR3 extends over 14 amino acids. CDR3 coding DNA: TGTGCCAGCAGTGAATCAGTGGCCGGGGAGACCCAGTACTTC. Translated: CASSESVAGETQYF.

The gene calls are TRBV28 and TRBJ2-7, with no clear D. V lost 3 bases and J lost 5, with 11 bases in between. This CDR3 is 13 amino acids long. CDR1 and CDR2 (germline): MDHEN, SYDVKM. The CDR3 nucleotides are TGTGCCAGCAGTTTTACCGGGTCTGACGAGCAGTACGTC. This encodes CASSFTGSDEQYV.

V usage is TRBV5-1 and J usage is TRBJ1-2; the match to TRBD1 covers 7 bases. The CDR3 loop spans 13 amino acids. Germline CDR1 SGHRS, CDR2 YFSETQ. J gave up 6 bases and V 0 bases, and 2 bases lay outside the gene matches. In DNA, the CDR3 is TGCGCCAGCAGCTTGGGACAGGGTGATGGCTACACCTTC. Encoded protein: CASSLGQGDGYTF.

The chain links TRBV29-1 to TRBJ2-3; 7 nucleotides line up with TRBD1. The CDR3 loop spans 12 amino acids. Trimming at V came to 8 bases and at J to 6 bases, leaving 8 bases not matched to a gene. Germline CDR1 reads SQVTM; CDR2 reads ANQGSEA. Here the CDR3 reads CSTEGAGDTQYF. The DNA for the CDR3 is TGCAGCACCGAGGGGGCAGGGGATACGCAGTATTTT.

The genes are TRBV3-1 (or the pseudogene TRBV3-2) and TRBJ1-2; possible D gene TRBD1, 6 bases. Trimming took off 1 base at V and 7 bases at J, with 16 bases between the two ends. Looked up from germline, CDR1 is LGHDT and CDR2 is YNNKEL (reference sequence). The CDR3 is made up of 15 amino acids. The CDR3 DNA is TGTGCCAGCAGCCAAGCCATGACAGGACTGATTGGCTACACCTTC. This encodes CASSQAMTGLIGYTF.

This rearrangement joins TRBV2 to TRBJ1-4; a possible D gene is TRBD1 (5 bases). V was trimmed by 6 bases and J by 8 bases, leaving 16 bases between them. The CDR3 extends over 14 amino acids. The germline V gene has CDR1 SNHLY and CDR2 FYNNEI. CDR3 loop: CASREAGPTEKLFF. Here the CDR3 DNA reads TGTGCCAGCAGGGAGGCGGGACCAACCGAAAAACTGTTTTTT.

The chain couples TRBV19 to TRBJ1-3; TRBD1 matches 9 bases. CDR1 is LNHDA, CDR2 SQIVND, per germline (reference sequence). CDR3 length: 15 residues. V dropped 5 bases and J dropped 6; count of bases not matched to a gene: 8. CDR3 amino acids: CASSVYRDRENTIYF. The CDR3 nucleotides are TGTGCCAGTAGTGTTTACCGGGACAGGGAAAACACCATATATTTT.

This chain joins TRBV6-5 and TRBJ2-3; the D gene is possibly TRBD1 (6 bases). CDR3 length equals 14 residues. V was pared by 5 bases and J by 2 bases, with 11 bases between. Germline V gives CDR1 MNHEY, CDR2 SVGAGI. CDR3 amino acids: CASSKTGFTDTQYF. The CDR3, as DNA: TGTGCCAGCAGTAAGACAGGATTCACAGATACGCAGTATTTT.

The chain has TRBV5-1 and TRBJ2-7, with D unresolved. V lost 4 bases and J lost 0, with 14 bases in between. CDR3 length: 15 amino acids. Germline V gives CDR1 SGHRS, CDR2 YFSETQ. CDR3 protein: CASSPKNSGSYEQYF. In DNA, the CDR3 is TGCGCCAGCAGCCCGAAAAACTCGGGCTCCTACGAGCAGTACTTC.

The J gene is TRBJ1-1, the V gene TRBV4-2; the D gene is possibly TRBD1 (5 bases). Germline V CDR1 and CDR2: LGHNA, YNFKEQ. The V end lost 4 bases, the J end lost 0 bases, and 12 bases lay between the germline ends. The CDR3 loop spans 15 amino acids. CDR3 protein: CASSLRQNMNTEAFF. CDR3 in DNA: TGTGCCAGCAGCCTCCGACAGAACATGAACACTGAAGCTTTCTTT.

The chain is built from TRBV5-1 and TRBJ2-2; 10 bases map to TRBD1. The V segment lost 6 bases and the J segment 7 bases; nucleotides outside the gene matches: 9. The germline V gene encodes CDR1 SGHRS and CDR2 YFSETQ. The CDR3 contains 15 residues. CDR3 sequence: CASTRDRGMGGELFF. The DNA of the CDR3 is TGCGCCAGCACCCGGGACAGGGGAATGGGCGGGGAGCTGTTTTTT.

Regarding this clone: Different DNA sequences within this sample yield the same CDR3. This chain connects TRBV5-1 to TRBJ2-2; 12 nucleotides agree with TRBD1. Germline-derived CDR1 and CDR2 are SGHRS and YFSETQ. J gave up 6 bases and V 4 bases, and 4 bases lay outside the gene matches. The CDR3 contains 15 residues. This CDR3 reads CASSPGTGGAGELFF. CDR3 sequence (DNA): TGCGCCAGCAGCCCAGGGACAGGGGGCGCCGGGGAGCTGTTTTTT. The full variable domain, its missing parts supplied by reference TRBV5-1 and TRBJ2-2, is KAGVTQTPRYLIKTRGQQVTLSCSPISGHRSVSWYQQTPGQGLQFLFEYFSETQRNKGNFPGRFSGRQFSNSRSEMNVSTLELGDSALYLCASSPGTGGAGELFFGEGSRLTVL.

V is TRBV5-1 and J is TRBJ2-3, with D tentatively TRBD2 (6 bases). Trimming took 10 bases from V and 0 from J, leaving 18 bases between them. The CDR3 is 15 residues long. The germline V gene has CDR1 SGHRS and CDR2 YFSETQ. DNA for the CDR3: TGCGCCTCTTCATCGGGCGGGGCTAGCACAGATACGCAGTATTTT. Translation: CASSSGGASTDTQYF.

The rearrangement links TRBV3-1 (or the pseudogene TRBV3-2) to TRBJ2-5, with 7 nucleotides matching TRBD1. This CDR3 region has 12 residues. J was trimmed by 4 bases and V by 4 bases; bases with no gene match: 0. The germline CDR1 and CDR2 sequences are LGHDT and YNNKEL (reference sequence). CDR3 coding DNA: TGTGCCAGCAGCCGGACAGGAGAGACCCAGTACTTC. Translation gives CASSRTGETQYF.

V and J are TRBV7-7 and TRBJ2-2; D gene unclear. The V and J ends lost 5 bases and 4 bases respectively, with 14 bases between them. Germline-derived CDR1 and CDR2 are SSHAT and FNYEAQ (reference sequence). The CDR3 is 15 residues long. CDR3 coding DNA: TGTGCCAGCAGCCCGCTTGGAGTGTCCACCGGGGAGCTGTTTTTT. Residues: CASSPLGVSTGELFF.

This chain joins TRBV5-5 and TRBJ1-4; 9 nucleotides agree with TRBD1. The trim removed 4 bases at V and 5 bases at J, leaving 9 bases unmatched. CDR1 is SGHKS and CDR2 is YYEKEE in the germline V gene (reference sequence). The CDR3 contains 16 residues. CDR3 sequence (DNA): TGTGCCAGCAGCCCAAGGCCCGGGACAGGGAATGAAAAACTGTTTTTT. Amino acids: CASSPRPGTGNEKLFF. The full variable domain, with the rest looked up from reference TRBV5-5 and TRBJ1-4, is DAGVTQSPTHLIKTRGQQVTLRCSPISGHKSVSWYQQVLGQGPQFIFQYYEKEERGRGNFPDRFSARQFPNYSSELNVNALLLGDSALYLCASSPRPGTGNEKLFFGSGTQLSVL.

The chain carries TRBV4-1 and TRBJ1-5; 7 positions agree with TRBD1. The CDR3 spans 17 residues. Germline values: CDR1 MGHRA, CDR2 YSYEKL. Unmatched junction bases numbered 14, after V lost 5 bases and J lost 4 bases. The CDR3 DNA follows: TGCGCCAGCAGCGAATGGATGAGTCCACAGGGGAATCAGCCCCAGCATTTT. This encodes CASSEWMSPQGNQPQHF.

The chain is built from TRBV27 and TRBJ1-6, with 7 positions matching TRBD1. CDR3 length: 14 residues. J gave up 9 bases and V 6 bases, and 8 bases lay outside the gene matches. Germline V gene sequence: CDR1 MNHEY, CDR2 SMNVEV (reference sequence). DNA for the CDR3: TGTGCCAGCAGGACGGGACAGACCCGTTCACCCCTCCACTTT. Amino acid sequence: CASRTGQTRSPLHF.

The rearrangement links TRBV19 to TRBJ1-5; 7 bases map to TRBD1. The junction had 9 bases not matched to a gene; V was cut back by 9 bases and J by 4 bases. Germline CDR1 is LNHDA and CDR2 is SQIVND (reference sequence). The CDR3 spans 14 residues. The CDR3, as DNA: TGTGCCAGCAACCTACAGGGGACAAATCAGCCCCAGCATTTT. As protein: CASNLQGTNQPQHF.

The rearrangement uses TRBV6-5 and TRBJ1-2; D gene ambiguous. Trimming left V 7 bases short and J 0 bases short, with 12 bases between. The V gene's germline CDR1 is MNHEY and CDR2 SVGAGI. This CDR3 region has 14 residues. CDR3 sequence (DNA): TGTGCCAGCACGAGACTGGGAGCTAACTATGGCTACACCTTC. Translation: CASTRLGANYGYTF.